The 28 T cell receptor beta chains below all came from one sample that was sequenced in a study of shared clonotypes between healthy human individuals. Repertoires were generated with immunoSEQ multiplex PCR, while TCRdb's copy carries only in-frame clones and drops some. The sample records roughly 2.2 million clones, more than 80% being singletons. The specimen was naive CD4+ T cells from PBMCs. Specified subset: CD45RA+ positively selected. These receptors originate from a man between 18 and 29 years old in good health. Some clones in this sample may be carry-over from other donors' samples.

V is TRBV11-1 and J is TRBJ2-2; D remains unclear. V was shortened by 1 base and J by 4 bases, with 10 bases between the two germline ends. This CDR3 has 15 residues. Germline values: CDR1 SGHAT, CDR2 FQDESV (reference sequence). CDR3 sequence: CASSLGFSRTGELFF. The CDR3 DNA reads TGTGCCAGCAGCTTAGGTTTCAGTCGCACCGGGGAGCTGTTTTTT.

This clone was observed a few times. V usage is TRBV20-1 and J usage is TRBJ2-1, with D tentatively TRBD2 (6 bases). Germline V gene sequence: CDR1 DFQATT, CDR2 SNEGSKA (reference sequence). Trimming stripped 5 bases from V and 5 bases from J, with 7 bases between. The length of the CDR3 is 11 residues. CDR3 nucleotide sequence: TGCAGTGCTGAGCGGGACAATGAGCAGTTCTTC. Its protein product is CSAERDNEQFF.

The chain carries TRBV28 and TRBJ1-5; D is ambiguous. V dropped 3 bases and J dropped 1 base, with 13 bases sitting between them. This CDR3 spans 16 amino acids. The germline V gene encodes CDR1 MDHEN and CDR2 SYDVKM. CDR3 bases: TGTGCCAGCAGTTTGGGAGGCCTTCCAAGCAATCAGCCCCAGCATTTT. Residues: CASSLGGLPSNQPQHF.

CDR3 in amino acids: CASSTGTARSPLHF. The CDR3 DNA follows: TGCGCCAGCAGCACCGGGACGGCACGTTCACCCCTCCACTTT. V usage is TRBV5-1 and J usage is TRBJ1-6; D possibly corresponds to TRBD1 (5 bases). This CDR3 has 14 amino acids. V lost 4 bases, J lost 9 bases, and 14 bases lay in between. CDR1 and CDR2 from the germline V gene are SGHRS and YFSETQ.

This clone was seen a single time. Other DNA sequences from this sample encode an identical CDR3 as well. This chain connects TRBV5-1 to TRBJ2-5, with a possible D match to TRBD1 (5 bases). Trimming took 2 bases from V and 5 from J, leaving 7 bases between them. This CDR3 has 12 amino acids. CDR1 and CDR2 from the germline V gene are SGHRS and YFSETQ. CDR3 loop: CASSLGVETQYF. CDR3 bases: TGCGCCAGCAGCTTAGGGGTTGAGACCCAGTACTTC.

The rearrangement uses TRBV29-1 and TRBJ2-5; TRBD2 agrees at 9 bases. The CDR3 length is 15 residues. V was clipped by 6 bases and J by 2 bases; unmatched bases: 10. Germline CDR1 reads SQVTM; CDR2 reads ANQGSEA. The CDR3 spells CSVAKRLAVQETQYF. CDR3 nucleotides: TGCAGCGTCGCCAAAAGACTAGCGGTGCAAGAGACCCAGTACTTC.

The chain uses TRBV11-2 and TRBJ2-1, with a tentative D call TRBD2 (5 bases). Germline V gene data show CDR1 as SGHAT and CDR2 as FQNNGV. The V end was cut by 4 bases, the J end by 5 bases, with 18 bases between. This CDR3 comprises 16 residues. The DNA for the CDR3 is TGTGCCAGCAGCTCTCGGACTCCGGGGATTAACAATGAGCAGTTCTTC. Translation: CASSSRTPGINNEQFF. Together with reference TRBV11-2 and TRBJ2-1, the CDR3 gives the full variable domain: EAGVAQSPRYKIIEKRQSVAFWCNPISGHATLYWYQQILGQGPKLLIQFQNNGVVDDSQLPKDRFSAERLKGVDSTLKIQPAKLEDSAVYLCASSSRTPGINNEQFFGPGTRLTVL.

The chain links TRBV21-1 to TRBJ2-1; whether TRBD2, the table's D call, matches the DNA was not checked. TRBV21-1 is flagged as a pseudogene. The CDR3 is made up of 13 amino acids. This CDR3 reads CASSKAWRERSFF. The CDR3 DNA follows: TGTGCCAGCAGCAAAGCTTGGAGGGAGAGGTCGTTCTTC.

The V call is TRBV6-1, the J call TRBJ2-2; 14 bases are shared with TRBD2. The CDR3 totals 18 residues. Trimming cost V 2 bases and J 5 bases; bases outside gene matches: 7. CDR1 MNHNS and CDR2 SASEGT come from the germline V gene. The CDR3 here is CASSEWGLAGVGTGELFF. The CDR3 DNA reads as TGTGCCAGCAGTGAATGGGGACTAGCGGGAGTCGGTACCGGGGAGCTGTTTTTT.

As to this clone: Other DNA sequences in this sample translate to the same CDR3. The rearrangement uses TRBV5-1 and TRBJ2-3, with 9 nucleotides matching TRBD2. V shed 0 bases, J shed 0 bases, and the junction held 2 bases outside the gene matches. This CDR3 spans 16 amino acids. CDR1 and CDR2 (germline): SGHRS, YFSETQ. In DNA form, the CDR3 reads TGCGCCAGCAGCTTGGTACTAGCGGGTAGCACAGATACGCAGTATTTT. Amino acids: CASSLVLAGSTDTQYF.

The chain recombines TRBV6-6 with TRBJ2-7; D may be TRBD1 or TRBD2 (6 bases each). Trimming removed 2 bases at V and 4 bases at J, with 12 bases between. This CDR3 has 14 amino acids. Germline V gene lookup returns CDR1 MNHNY and CDR2 SVGAGI (reference sequence). The CDR3 sequence: CASSYGRGRYEQYF. The CDR3 DNA reads TGTGCCAGCAGTTACGGTAGGGGGAGGTACGAGCAGTACTTC.

The CDR3 loop is CASSWTGTGKVDEQFF. For the CDR3, the DNA is TGTGCCAGCAGTTGGACCGGGACAGGGAAGGTTGATGAGCAGTTCTTC. This sequence joins TRBV6-5 and TRBJ2-1; 9 bases fit TRBD1. CDR1 is MNHEY, CDR2 SVGAGI, per germline. With V trimmed by 4 bases and J by 8 bases, 12 bases remained unmatched. This CDR3 is 16 amino acids long.

The rearrangement uses TRBV12-5 and TRBJ2-1, with TRBD2 identical over 9 bases. The V gene end was trimmed by 3 bases and the J gene end by 2 bases; junction bases not matched to a gene: 2. Germline-derived CDR1 and CDR2 are LGHNT and FRNRAP. CDR3 length: 15 residues. CDR3 protein: CASGFAGGPYNEQFF. CDR3 nucleotides: TGTGCTAGTGGTTTCGCGGGAGGGCCCTACAATGAGCAGTTCTTC.

This rearrangement joins TRBV7-6 to TRBJ1-1; D is ambiguous. Trimming took 1 base from V and 4 from J, leaving 10 bases between them. The CDR3 is made up of 14 amino acids. In germline, CDR1 is SGHVS, CDR2 FNYEAQ. The CDR3 here is CASSLGARGTEAFF. CDR3 DNA: TGTGCCAGCAGCTTAGGGGCCCGGGGCACTGAAGCTTTCTTT.

This chain joins TRBV7-9 and TRBJ2-1; D might be TRBD2 (7 bases). The CDR3 loop spans 17 amino acids. Trimming took off 1 base at V and 10 bases at J, with 23 bases between the two ends. Germline CDR1 is SEHNR and CDR2 is FQNEAQ (reference sequence). The CDR3 nucleotides are TGTGCCAGCAGCTTAGTTGGGGGGGACTACTCCACAGGGGAGCAGTTCTTC. Amino acids: CASSLVGGDYSTGEQFF.

This chain connects TRBV27 to TRBJ2-7; TRBD2 matches 14 bases. The CDR3 has 15 amino acids. Germline values: CDR1 MNHEY, CDR2 SMNVEV (reference sequence). J gave up 5 bases and V 7 bases, and 7 bases lay outside the gene matches. The CDR3 nucleotides are TGTGCCAGCAAGCGACTAGCGGGAGGGGAGCACGAGCAGTACTTC. It is translated as CASKRLAGGEHEQYF.

This chain uses TRBV28 with TRBJ1-5; 10 bases match TRBD1. Germline V gives CDR1 MDHEN, CDR2 SYDVKM. Germline trimming cut 6 bases from V and 4 bases from J; bases unmatched to any gene: 9. There are 16 residues in the CDR3. In DNA, the CDR3 is TGTGCCAGCAGCTCGCCCCGGACAGGGGGGAATCAGCCCCAGCATTTT. Encoded protein: CASSSPRTGGNQPQHF.

V is TRBV6-1 and J is TRBJ1-5; D call uncertain. The CDR3 runs to 16 residues. Germline V gene lookup returns CDR1 MNHNS and CDR2 SASEGT. V shed 4 bases and J shed 6 bases, with 19 bases lying between them. The CDR3 bases are TGTGCCAGCAGTGCGGGCGGCGACATTTTCAGTCAGCCCCAGCATTTT. The encoded protein is CASSAGGDIFSQPQHF.

This clone appeared once. The CDR3 nucleotides read TGTGCCAGTAGTATAGATCGCGTCAATAAGGGCAGGGGTCAGCCCCAGCATTTT. It specifies CASSIDRVNKGRGQPQHF. The V gene is TRBV19, the J gene TRBJ1-5; a possible D gene is TRBD1 (6 bases). Germline CDR1 is LNHDA and CDR2 is SQIVND (reference sequence). The CDR3 length is 18 residues. The V gene lost 0 bases and the J gene lost 6 bases, with 21 bases spanning the gap.

The chain links TRBV6-1 to TRBJ2-5; TRBD1 agrees at 9 bases. Trimming at V came to 11 bases and at J to 1 base, leaving 8 bases not matched to a gene. Germline values: CDR1 MNHNS, CDR2 SASEGT. This CDR3 has 14 residues. Written as DNA, the CDR3 is TGTGCCGGGAACAGGGGGCGAATCCAAGAGACCCAGTACTTC. It is translated as CAGNRGRIQETQYF.

The V call is TRBV11-2, the J call TRBJ1-5; 11 nucleotides match TRBD1. Germline trimming cut 5 bases from V and 7 bases from J; bases unmatched to any gene: 1. CDR1 and CDR2 (germline): SGHAT, FQNNGV. CDR3 length: 13 residues. The CDR3 here is CASSRDRGQPQHF. The CDR3 nucleotides read TGTGCCAGCAGCCGGGACAGGGGGCAGCCCCAGCATTTT.

V gene TRBV7-9 combines with J gene TRBJ2-5; D is possibly TRBD1 (5 bases). CDR3 size: 16 residues. V gave up 1 base and J gave up 1 base, with 13 bases separating them. Germline V gene sequence: CDR1 SEHNR, CDR2 FQNEAQ (reference sequence). CDR3 in DNA: TGTGCCAGCAGCTTAGGGCTGAGTCAGGGCCAAGAGACCCAGTACTTC. It yields the protein CASSLGLSQGQETQYF.

The rearrangement joins TRBV27 to TRBJ2-5; 7 nucleotides align to TRBD1. CDR1 is MNHEY, CDR2 SMNVEV, per germline (reference sequence). This CDR3 has 14 amino acids. V was pared by 4 bases and J by 5 bases, with 7 bases of the junction left unmatched. The CDR3 here is CASSSRQGWETQYF. In DNA, the CDR3 is TGTGCCAGCAGTTCACGACAGGGTTGGGAGACCCAGTACTTC.

On this clone: Since a much larger clone is just one base distant, this may be a read error. The same CDR3 arises from other DNA sequences in this sample as well. The chain employs TRBV11-3 and TRBJ2-1; 10 nucleotides match TRBD2. The CDR3 contains 15 residues. Trimming at V came to 3 bases and at J to 3 bases, leaving 2 bases not matched to a gene. Germline CDR1 SGHNT, CDR2 YENEEA. This chain's CDR3 is CASSFGLADYNEQFF. As DNA, the CDR3 is TGTGCCAGCAGCTTCGGACTAGCGGACTACAATGAGCAGTTCTTC.

The chain is built from TRBV7-8 and TRBJ2-5; TRBD2 is a possible D gene (5 bases). V lost 0 bases and J 5 bases, leaving 19 bases between the germline ends. CDR1 and CDR2 from the germline V gene are SGHVS and FQNEAQ. The CDR3 length is 17 residues. CDR3 DNA sequence: TGTGCCAGCAGCTTAGCACGGGGTATAACCTCAAGGGAGACCCAGTACTTC. The encoded protein is CASSLARGITSRETQYF.

Details on this clone: The same CDR3 arises from other DNA sequences in this sample as well. The gene calls are TRBV9 and TRBJ2-7; D ambiguous. The V gene lost 0 bases and the J gene lost 0 bases, with 4 bases spanning the gap. CDR3 length equals 13 residues. The germline V gene encodes CDR1 SGDLS and CDR2 YYNGEE. The CDR3 loop is CASSVGGSYEQYF. CDR3 sequence (DNA): TGTGCCAGCAGCGTAGGCGGCTCCTACGAGCAGTACTTC.

This rearrangement joins TRBV11-2 to TRBJ1-5; unclear D gene. Germline CDR1 SGHAT, CDR2 FQNNGV. CDR3 size: 16 residues. Trimming took off 1 base at V and 7 bases at J, with 17 bases between the two ends. The CDR3: CASSLAIRAGYQPQHF. CDR3 nucleotides: TGTGCCAGCAGCTTAGCCATCCGGGCCGGATACCAGCCCCAGCATTTT. The full variable domain, in which reference TRBV11-2 and TRBJ1-5 provide the parts outside the CDR3, is EAGVAQSPRYKIIEKRQSVAFWCNPISGHATLYWYQQILGQGPKLLIQFQNNGVVDDSQLPKDRFSAERLKGVDSTLKIQPAKLEDSAVYLCASSLAIRAGYQPQHFGDGTRLSIL.

This chain connects TRBV5-1 to TRBJ2-7; 9 nucleotides match TRBD1. After removal of 4 bases from V and 7 bases from J, the junction contained 9 bases not matched to a gene. CDR3 length: 14 amino acids. CDR1 and CDR2 (germline): SGHRS, YFSETQ. The CDR3: CASSPTGGGTEQYF. In DNA, the CDR3 is TGCGCCAGCAGCCCGACAGGGGGGGGAACGGAGCAGTACTTC. Full variable domain (rest looked up from reference TRBV5-1 and TRBJ2-7): KAGVTQTPRYLIKTRGQQVTLSCSPISGHRSVSWYQQTPGQGLQFLFEYFSETQRNKGNFPGRFSGRQFSNSRSEMNVSTLELGDSALYLCASSPTGGGTEQYFGPGTRLTVT.